The 26 T cell receptor beta chains below were found in one sample sequenced in a study of blood T cells in healthy people across ages. A second PCR of roughly 6 to 12 cycles used a sample-barcoded 5' primer and a J-beta primer mix. TCRdb independently ran MiXCR on the 5' RACE reads; one entry per CDR3 protein. The data contain roughly 1,700,000 distinct CDR3 sequences, approximately 28% of them singletons. Sample: blood. The receptors were gathered from a woman in her 30s in good health.

This clonotype was observed a few times. The rearrangement uses TRBV7-2 and TRBJ2-1; the match to TRBD2 covers 8 bases. The CDR3 sequence is 16 residues long. The V gene's germline CDR1 is SGHTA and CDR2 FQGNSA. V was clipped by 6 bases and J by 7 bases; unmatched bases: 14. Written as DNA, the CDR3 is TGTGCCAGCAGGACCGCCGGGGGGGGCTTAGCTAATGAGCAGTTCTTC. Translated: CASRTAGGGLANEQFF. The whole variable domain, remainder taken from reference TRBV7-2 and TRBJ2-1, is GAGVSQSPSNKVTEKGKDVELRCDPISGHTALYWYRQSLGQGLEFLIYFQGNSAPDKSGLPSDRFSAERTGGSVSTLTIQRTQQEDSAVYLCASRTAGGGLANEQFFGPGTRLTVL.

The chain links TRBV6-5 to TRBJ1-1, with D maybe TRBD1 (6 bases). Trimming took 2 bases from V and 12 from J, leaving 19 bases between them. This CDR3 spans 14 amino acids. Germline V CDR1 and CDR2: MNHEY, SVGAGI. CDR3 loop: CASSYEGGAQFPFF. Written as DNA, the CDR3 is TGTGCCAGCAGTTACGAAGGGGGGGCCCAATTCCCTTTCTTT.

In its sample, this clonotype was seen many times. CDR3 loop: CASSFVPGGYTF. DNA of the CDR3: TGTGCCAGCAGCTTTGTACCCGGAGGCTACACCTTC. This chain joins TRBV9 and TRBJ1-2; D remains unclear. This CDR3 has 12 residues. V was pared by 4 bases and J by 8 bases, with 12 bases between. Germline CDR1 SGDLS, CDR2 YYNGEE.

In its sample, this clonotype was seen a few times. The chain uses TRBV2 and TRBJ2-3, with 9 bases aligning to TRBD2. V lost 2 bases, J lost 0 bases, and 6 bases stayed unmatched. The length of the CDR3 is 17 residues. The germline V gene has CDR1 SNHLY and CDR2 FYNNEI. The CDR3 DNA sequence: TGTGCCAGCAGTGAACTAGCGGGAACTACTAGCACAGATACGCAGTATTTT. Amino acids: CASSELAGTTSTDTQYF.

CDR3 in DNA: TGCGCCAGCAGCCAAGCGGCTTGGGGTAGCGCCCCAGATACGCAGTATTTT. This sequence encodes CASSQAAWGSAPDTQYF. This chain joins TRBV4-1 and TRBJ2-3; D possibly corresponds to TRBD2 (5 bases). The CDR3 length is 17 residues. Trimming left V 1 base short and J 4 bases short, with 18 bases between. Per the germline V gene, CDR1 is MGHRA and CDR2 is YSYEKL.

Only a few counts were recorded for this clonotype. Relative to the germline gene, one junction end is altered; a read error may explain this. This sequence joins TRBV19 and TRBJ1-2; TRBD1 aligns across 7 bases. The germline gives CDR1 LNHDA, CDR2 SQIVND (reference sequence). This CDR3 is 12 amino acids long. The CDR3 spells CASTDTGDGYTF. Here the CDR3 DNA reads TGCGCCAGTACCGATACAGGGGATGGCTACACCTTC.

This clonotype was seen more than once but under ten times. This chain connects TRBV18 to TRBJ1-4, with a possible D match to TRBD1 (6 bases). Trimming removed 4 bases at V and 5 bases at J, with 17 bases between. The CDR3 runs 16 residues. Germline lookup yields CDR1 KGHSH and CDR2 LQKENI. The chain's CDR3 is CASSLNSGVANEKLFF. The CDR3 DNA follows: TGTGCCAGCTCACTCAATTCAGGGGTGGCGAATGAAAAACTGTTTTTT.

This clonotype showed up just a few times. The V gene is TRBV12-3 or TRBV12-4, the J gene TRBJ1-4; no firm D call. Trimming stripped 5 bases from V and 7 bases from J, with 14 bases between. CDR3 length: 14 residues. The CDR3 sequence: CASSVPGVSEKLFF. For the CDR3, the DNA is TGTGCCAGCAGTGTCCCGGGAGTAAGTGAAAAACTGTTTTTT.

This clonotype was detected a few times. V is TRBV7-2 and J is TRBJ2-3; D call uncertain. Germline V gives CDR1 SGHTA, CDR2 FQGNSA. The CDR3 has 15 amino acids. V was pared by 3 bases and J by 1 base, with 11 bases between. As DNA, the CDR3 is TGTGCCAGCAGCTTCGGTATATCAGGCACAGATACGCAGTATTTT. It specifies CASSFGISGTDTQYF.

The CDR3 DNA follows: TGCGCCAGCAGCCAAGATGTCGCTAGCGGGGGGGGCAATGAGCAGTTCTTC. Its translation is CASSQDVASGGGNEQFF. The chain uses TRBV4-1 and TRBJ2-1; 12 positions match TRBD2. This CDR3 comprises 17 residues. V dropped 0 bases and J dropped 6; count of bases not matched to a gene: 6. CDR1 is MGHRA, CDR2 YSYEKL, per germline.

The V and J genes are TRBV2 and TRBJ1-5, with no clear D. Deletions cut 2 bases from V and 6 bases from J, with 11 bases between. The CDR3 is 14 residues long. Looked up from germline, CDR1 is SNHLY and CDR2 is FYNNEI. For the CDR3, the DNA is TGTGCCAGCAGTGAACGAAGTAGCCTTCAGCCCCAGCATTTT. It specifies CASSERSSLQPQHF.

The chain links TRBV7-9 to TRBJ2-1, with D hard to call. With 2 bases removed from V and 9 bases from J, the gap between germline ends came to 11 bases. Germline V CDR1 and CDR2: SEHNR, FQNEAQ (reference sequence). The CDR3 runs to 13 residues. For the CDR3, the DNA is TGTGCCAGCAGCTTAAGCCCAGCTAGTGAGCAGTTCTTC. Protein sequence: CASSLSPASEQFF.

This chain links TRBV27 with TRBJ1-2; 7 nucleotides agree with TRBD1. The V and J ends lost 5 bases and 8 bases, in that order; junction bases with no gene match: 8. Germline assignment: CDR1 MNHEY and CDR2 SMNVEV (reference sequence). The length of the CDR3 is 13 residues. The CDR3 DNA follows: TGTGCCAGCAGTCGATATACAGGGGAGGGCTACACCTTC. As protein: CASSRYTGEGYTF.

This rearrangement joins TRBV12-3 or TRBV12-4 to TRBJ2-3; weak D call: TRBD1 (6 bases). CDR3 length: 16 amino acids. The V gene lost 6 bases and the J gene lost 2 bases, with 18 bases spanning the gap. CDR3 DNA: TGTGCCAGCAGGGGAGAGATAGGGGGAACCACAGATACGCAGTATTTT. Protein sequence: CASRGEIGGTTDTQYF.

The chain recombines TRBV5-1 with TRBJ2-5; tentatively, D is TRBD1 or TRBD2 (5 bases each). The CDR3 is 16 residues long. The V and J ends lost 0 bases and 1 base respectively, with 13 bases between them. Germline CDR1 reads SGHRS; CDR2 reads YFSETQ. This chain's CDR3 is CASSLVGTDPQETQYF. CDR3 in DNA: TGCGCCAGCAGCTTGGTCGGGACCGATCCCCAAGAGACCCAGTACTTC.

This chain joins TRBV28 and TRBJ1-6; the D is unclear. The CDR3 consists of 12 residues. Trimming cost V 2 bases and J 12 bases, with 8 bases left between them. Germline V lookup: CDR1 MDHEN, CDR2 SYDVKM. The CDR3 DNA is TGTGCCAGCAGTTTAACACCTGAACCCCTCCACTTT. Residues: CASSLTPEPLHF.

This clonotype was seen ten or more times. The chain joins TRBV7-2 to TRBJ1-2, with TRBD1 as a possible D gene (5 bases). This CDR3 comprises 14 residues. V lost 4 bases, J lost 3 bases, and 12 bases lay in between. From germline, CDR1 is SGHTA and CDR2 FQGNSA. The CDR3 reads CASSSPGTDYGYTF. As DNA, the CDR3 is TGTGCCAGCAGCTCCCCAGGGACTGACTATGGCTACACCTTC.

The CDR3 nucleotides read TGCAGTGCTAGACCTTACGGACAGGGTAGTTATGAGCAGTTCTTC. Protein product: CSARPYGQGSYEQFF. J is TRBJ2-1 and V is TRBV20-1; 8 bases map to TRBD1. The CDR3 is 15 amino acids. J gave up 8 bases and V 2 bases, and 11 bases lay outside the gene matches. Germline assignment: CDR1 DFQATT and CDR2 SNEGSKA (reference sequence).

V usage is TRBV4-1 and J usage is TRBJ1-1; no definite D call. CDR3 length: 13 amino acids. The V end was cut by 8 bases, the J end by 3 bases, with 13 bases between. Germline CDR1 MGHRA, CDR2 YSYEKL. Written as DNA, the CDR3 is TGCGCCAGCGGCCGCCACAATGACACTGAAGCTTTCTTT. Translating it yields CASGRHNDTEAFF.

This clonotype was picked up many times. The genes are TRBV5-1 and TRBJ2-7; TRBD1 aligns across 11 bases. V shed 7 bases, J shed 3 bases, and the junction held 18 bases outside the gene matches. Germline V lookup: CDR1 SGHRS, CDR2 YFSETQ. This CDR3 spans 18 amino acids. The CDR3 DNA follows: TGCGCCAGCGGCATCGGGACAGGGGGTAGCACGACCAACTACGAGCAGTACTTC. This codes for CASGIGTGGSTTNYEQYF.

There are a few counts of this clonotype. The chain recombines TRBV20-1 with TRBJ2-5; D gene uncertain. The germline V gene encodes CDR1 DFQATT and CDR2 SNEGSKA (reference sequence). With 4 bases removed from V and 5 bases from J, the gap between germline ends came to 11 bases. This CDR3 is built from 12 residues. In DNA form, the CDR3 reads TGCAGTGCTAAACCCCTCGCGGAGACCCAGTACTTC. Encoded protein: CSAKPLAETQYF.

This clonotype was seen a handful of times. The chain links TRBV12-3 or TRBV12-4 to TRBJ1-2; D gene unclear. V was pared by 6 bases and J by 4 bases, with 15 bases between. This CDR3 is built from 14 residues. This chain's CDR3 is CASRSRGLGYGYTF. The CDR3 region has the DNA TGTGCCAGCAGGTCCCGAGGGCTCGGCTATGGCTACACCTTC.

The chain has TRBV7-2 and TRBJ2-7, with TRBD1 as a possible D gene (5 bases). Trimming cost V 1 base and J 8 bases, with 18 bases left between them. This CDR3 is built from 15 residues. Germline-derived CDR1 and CDR2 are SGHTA and FQGNSA. DNA of the CDR3: TGTGCCAGCAGCTTAGTGGCCCTTCCAGGGTACAAGCAGTACTTC. This codes for CASSLVALPGYKQYF.

This clonotype occurred a few times. The rearrangement joins TRBV15 to TRBJ2-7; TRBD2 matches at 10 bases. Germline trimming cut 0 bases from V and 1 base from J; bases unmatched to any gene: 6. Germline assignment: CDR1 LNHNV and CDR2 YYDKDF (reference sequence). This CDR3 contains 17 residues. The DNA of the CDR3 is TGTGCCACCAGCAGAGAACGTAGGACTAGCGGATCCTACGAGCAGTACTTC. It encodes CATSRERRTSGSYEQYF. Supplemented by reference TRBV15 and TRBJ2-7, the full variable domain reads DAMVIQNPRYQVTQFGKPVTLSCSQTLNHNVMYWYQQKSSQAPKLLFHYYDKDFNNEADTPDNFQSRRPNTSFCFLDIRSPGLGDTAMYLCATSRERRTSGSYEQYFGPGTRLTVT.

In the case of this clonotype: Possible read error: a much larger clone is one base away. This chain connects TRBV7-6 to TRBJ2-5; 10 nucleotides match TRBD2. CDR1 SGHVS and CDR2 FNYEAQ come from the germline V gene. J was trimmed by 11 bases and V by 8 bases; bases with no gene match: 14. The CDR3 has 14 amino acids. CDR3 in DNA: TGTGCCAGCGGGAGCGGGAGGGCCTCGGAAGAGCAGTACTTC. Its protein product is CASGSGRASEEQYF.

Notes on this clonotype: Since a much larger clone is just one base distant, this may be a read error. This chain links TRBV20-1 with TRBJ1-1, with TRBD1 as a possible D gene (5 bases). The length of the CDR3 is 18 residues. The germline V gene encodes CDR1 DFQATT and CDR2 SNEGSKA (reference sequence). CDR3 residues: CGAIGPRGASGGNTEAFF. The CDR3 DNA sequence: TGCGGTGCTATTGGCCCGAGGGGCGCATCCGGGGGGAACACTGAAGCTTTCTTT.